The rows below give T cell receptor beta chains drawn from one sample of a study of shared clonotypes between healthy human individuals. Data came from immunoSEQ multiplex PCR; TCRdb stores just in-frame clones and leaves some out. Of some 1 million clones listed, around 74% are singletons. Sequencing was performed on memory CD4+ T cells sorted from blood. These receptors were taken from a man aged 18 to 35 in good health. The CDR3 runs from the conserved cysteine through the conserved F or W. A D gene is named only where the DNA matches it firmly. Only part of the rows carry a size: once, few, many, or a class if the clone is expanded.

CDR3	DNA	J	D	V	size
CASSETRGSPLHF	TGTGCCAGCAGTGAAACGCGGGGATCACCCCTCCACTTT	TRBJ1-6	-	TRBV2	-
CASTAIDTGLNQPQHF	TGTGCCAGCACGGCCATCGACACAGGGCTTAATCAGCCCCAGCATTTT	TRBJ1-5	-	TRBV28	few
CASSPPVGGANVLTF	TGTGCCAGCTCACCACCGGTCGGCGGGGCCAACGTCCTGACTTTC	TRBJ2-6	-	TRBV18	-
CASSLRRGGGDTQYF	TGTGCCAGCAGCTTGAGACGGGGGGGAGGAGATACGCAGTATTTT	TRBJ2-3	TRBD2	TRBV5-4	-
CAWILAGGNEQFF	TGTGCCTGGATACTAGCGGGAGGCAATGAGCAGTTCTTC	TRBJ2-1	TRBD2	TRBV30	-
CASSSDPREKLFF	TGTGCCAGCAGCTCGGACCCCCGGGAAAAACTGTTTTTT	TRBJ1-4	-	TRBV5-6	-
CASSEEGSKTEAFF	TGTGCCAGCAGTGAAGAGGGCAGTAAGACTGAAGCTTTCTTT	TRBJ1-1	-	TRBV2	-
CASSALQGSAQYF	TGCGCCAGCAGCGCTCTCCAGGGGTCTGCGCAGTACTTC	TRBJ2-7	-	TRBV5-1	many
CAISRVQSQETQYF	TGTGCCATCAGTCGAGTCCAATCGCAAGAGACCCAGTACTTC	TRBJ2-5	-	TRBV10-3	-
CASSQGTSLAGELFF	TGCGCCAGCAGCCAAGGGACTAGCCTTGCCGGGGAGCTGTTTTTT	TRBJ2-2	TRBD2	TRBV4-3	-
CASSPDRVYGYTF	TGTGCCAGTAGTCCGGACAGAGTCTATGGCTACACCTTC	TRBJ1-2	-	TRBV19	many
CASLSSLGNSPLHF	TGTGCCAGCCTCTCCTCTCTGGGCAATTCACCCCTCCACTTT	TRBJ1-6	-	TRBV10-3	-
CSASWPNGYTF	TGCAGTGCTAGTTGGCCGAATGGCTACACCTTC	TRBJ1-2	-	TRBV20-1	-
CASSQEGVLAFF	TGCGCCAGCAGCCAAGAGGGGGTCTTAGCTTTCTTT	TRBJ1-1	-	TRBV4-1	-
CAWSVWDRGTYEQYF	TGTGCCTGGAGTGTATGGGACAGGGGGACCTACGAGCAGTACTTC	TRBJ2-7	TRBD1	TRBV30	-
CASSGTIYEQYF	TGTGCCAGCAGTGGGACAATCTACGAGCAGTACTTC	TRBJ2-7	-	TRBV27	-
CASSLEYSPLHF	TGTGCCAGCAGCTTGGAGTATTCACCCCTCCACTTT	TRBJ1-6	-	TRBV5-6	-
CASSGLGQGGTEAFF	TGTGCCAGCAGTGGATTAGGCCAGGGCGGGACTGAAGCTTTCTTT	TRBJ1-1	-	TRBV6-1	-
CASRGKAVYSNQPQHF	TGTGCCAGCAGGGGGAAGGCAGTCTATAGCAATCAGCCCCAGCATTTT	TRBJ1-5	-	TRBV6-4	-
CASSLRRDRLAGELFF	TGTGCCAGCAGCTTAAGGCGAGACAGGTTGGCCGGGGAGCTGTTTTTT	TRBJ2-2	-	TRBV7-9	-
CASSILAGGPRNEQFF	TGTGCCAGTAGTATTTTAGCGGGGGGGCCGCGGAATGAGCAGTTCTTC	TRBJ2-1	TRBD2	TRBV19	-
CASSQGLIYSGQGNTEAFF	TGCGCCAGCAGCCAAGGGCTAATATATTCGGGACAGGGGAACACTGAAGCTTTCTTT	TRBJ1-1	TRBD1	TRBV4-1	-